This paragraph covers one T cell receptor beta chain sequence. Clones were read by immunoSEQ multiplex PCR, and TCRdb kept only the in-frame ones, dropping some. The table records approximately 200,000 clones, around 90% of them present only once. This specimen comes from a study of blood T cell repertoires in COVID-19. Overall study: Some COVID-19 samples were acute and others convalescent; all came from the United States, Italy and Spain.

The CDR3 covers 14 residues. V trimming: 5 bases; J trimming: 2 bases; junction bases outside the gene matches: 4. Germline V gene data show CDR1 as SGHRS and CDR2 as YFSETQ. The source is a woman between 25 and 40 years old who had recovered from COVID-19. Input material: PBMCs or T cells enriched from blood (not recorded which). The chain recombines TRBV5-1 with TRBJ2-3; 8 bases match TRBD1. CDR3 region: CASRRQGTTDTQYF. The CDR3, as DNA: TGCGCCAGCAGGAGACAGGGGACCACAGATACGCAGTATTTT.